The rows below give T cell receptor beta chains drawn from one sample of a study of breast tumors, draining lymph nodes, adjacent tissues. TCRdb fed the multiplex PCR reads into MiXCR, producing one record per CDR3 protein. This sample has 60,000 to 65,000 distinct CDR3 sequences, with approximately 62% found just once. The sequenced sample consisted of breast tumor tissue. The source of these receptors is a female donor with breast cancer. Some clones in this sample may be carry-over from other donors' samples. CDR3s include the opening cysteine and the closing phenylalanine or tryptophan. Each record gives: clone size, CDR3 length, V gene, D gene, J gene, CDR3 protein, CDR3 DNA. The D gene is left open where the match is weak. The listing skips clone size in some rows; elsewhere it reads once, few, many or a size class.

clone_size: .
cdr3_length: 13
v_call: TRBV20-1
d_call: TRBD1
j_call: TRBJ2-5
cdr3_aa: CSATGQGRETQYF
cdr3_nt: TGCAGTGCTACCGGACAGGGGCGGGAGACCCAGTACTTC

clone_size: .
cdr3_length: 9
v_call: TRBV7-7
d_call: .
j_call: TRBJ1-2
cdr3_aa: CATSTGYTF
cdr3_nt: TGTGCTACCAGCACTGGCTACACCTTC

clone_size: .
cdr3_length: 16
v_call: TRBV10-2
d_call: TRBD1
j_call: TRBJ2-7
cdr3_aa: CASSESRTGGGEEQYF
cdr3_nt: TGCGCCAGCAGTGAGTCCAGGACAGGGGGTGGTGAAGAGCAGTACTTC

clone_size: many
cdr3_length: 16
v_call: TRBV29-1
d_call: .
j_call: TRBJ2-7
cdr3_aa: CSVEEVEGGTPYEQYF
cdr3_nt: TGCAGCGTTGAGGAGGTAGAGGGCGGGACCCCCTACGAGCAGTACTTC

clone_size: .
cdr3_length: 11
v_call: TRBV20-1
d_call: .
j_call: TRBJ2-5
cdr3_aa: CSARPLGTQYF
cdr3_nt: TGCAGTGCTAGGCCCCTGGGGACCCAGTACTTC

clone_size: .
cdr3_length: 16
v_call: TRBV7-2
d_call: .
j_call: TRBJ2-2
cdr3_aa: CASSSPGSGNTGELFF
cdr3_nt: TGTGCCAGCAGCTCCCCGGGCTCTGGAAACACCGGGGAGCTGTTTTTT

clone_size: many
cdr3_length: 15
v_call: TRBV15
d_call: TRBD2
j_call: TRBJ2-5
cdr3_aa: CATSRGTSGRETQYF
cdr3_nt: TGTGCCACCAGCAGAGGGACTAGCGGGAGAGAGACCCAGTACTTC

clone_size: many
cdr3_length: 14
v_call: TRBV6-2/TRBV6-3
d_call: .
j_call: TRBJ2-3
cdr3_aa: CASSYGGTQDTQYF
cdr3_nt: TGTGCCAGCAGTTACGGTGGCACTCAAGATACGCAGTATTTT

clone_size: .
cdr3_length: 16
v_call: TRBV6-6
d_call: TRBD1
j_call: TRBJ2-5
cdr3_aa: CASSYGGTGGTETQCF
cdr3_nt: TGTGCCAGCAGTTATGGCGGGACAGGGGGCACGGAGACCCAGTGCTTC

clone_size: many
cdr3_length: 15
v_call: TRBV7-2
d_call: TRBD1
j_call: TRBJ1-6
cdr3_aa: CASSFRQGNNSPLHF
cdr3_nt: TGTGCCAGCAGCTTTAGACAGGGGAATAATTCACCCCTCCACTTT

clone_size: many
cdr3_length: 13
v_call: TRBV29-1
d_call: TRBD2
j_call: TRBJ2-3
cdr3_aa: CSQAGGDTDTQYF
cdr3_nt: TGCAGCCAGGCGGGGGGCGACACAGATACGCAGTATTTT

clone_size: .
cdr3_length: 14
v_call: TRBV5-4
d_call: .
j_call: TRBJ1-6
cdr3_aa: CASSLTRENSPLHF
cdr3_nt: TGTGCCAGCAGCTTGACCCGGGAGAATTCACCCCTCCACTTT

clone_size: .
cdr3_length: 15
v_call: TRBV7-3
d_call: TRBD1
j_call: TRBJ2-3
cdr3_aa: CASRLDRGRTDTQYF
cdr3_nt: TGTGCCAGCAGACTCGACAGGGGGCGGACAGATACGCAGTATTTT

clone_size: .
cdr3_length: 15
v_call: TRBV7-2
d_call: .
j_call: TRBJ1-3
cdr3_aa: CASSLVQGTGNTIYF
cdr3_nt: TGTGCCAGCAGCTTAGTACAAGGAACTGGAAACACCATATATTTT

clone_size: many
cdr3_length: 13
v_call: TRBV9
d_call: .
j_call: TRBJ2-3
cdr3_aa: CASSVGGVDTQYF
cdr3_nt: TGTGCCAGCAGCGTAGGTGGGGTGGATACGCAGTATTTT

clone_size: many
cdr3_length: 15
v_call: TRBV24-1
d_call: .
j_call: TRBJ2-4
cdr3_aa: CATSDPREGLGIQYF
cdr3_nt: TGTGCCACCAGTGACCCTCGAGAAGGGCTGGGCATTCAGTACTTC

clone_size: .
cdr3_length: 15
v_call: TRBV25-1
d_call: TRBD1
j_call: TRBJ2-1
cdr3_aa: CASSDTTQGAYEQFF
cdr3_nt: TGTGCCAGCAGTGATACCACGCAGGGGGCGTATGAGCAGTTCTTC

clone_size: .
cdr3_length: 15
v_call: TRBV4-1
d_call: .
j_call: TRBJ2-7
cdr3_aa: CASSQEGTGSYEQYF
cdr3_nt: TGCGCCAGCAGCCAAGAGGGAACGGGCTCCTACGAGCAGTACTTC

clone_size: .
cdr3_length: 16
v_call: TRBV20-1
d_call: .
j_call: TRBJ1-4
cdr3_aa: CSARDKVRTPGEKLFF
cdr3_nt: TGCAGTGCTAGAGATAAGGTGCGGACCCCGGGTGAAAAACTGTTTTTT

clone_size: .
cdr3_length: 12
v_call: TRBV19
d_call: .
j_call: TRBJ1-2
cdr3_aa: CARSRQDYGYTF
cdr3_nt: TGTGCCAGAAGTAGGCAGGACTATGGCTACACCTTC

clone_size: once
cdr3_length: 17
v_call: TRBV7-9
d_call: .
j_call: TRBJ2-5
cdr3_aa: CASSYNRGWPPSPPQYF
cdr3_nt: TGTGCCAGCTCGTACAACCGGGGCTGGCCCCCAAGTCCGCCCCAGTACTTC

clone_size: .
cdr3_length: 13
v_call: TRBV20-1
d_call: TRBD2
j_call: TRBJ2-5
cdr3_aa: CSAQLAAQETQYF
cdr3_nt: TGCAGTGCTCAACTAGCGGCTCAAGAGACCCAGTACTTC

clone_size: .
cdr3_length: 16
v_call: TRBV20-1
d_call: .
j_call: TRBJ2-6
cdr3_aa: CSARTPGRAGANVLTF
cdr3_nt: TGCAGTGCTAGAACCCCCGGCAGGGCTGGGGCCAACGTCCTGACTTTC

clone_size: .
cdr3_length: 15
v_call: TRBV5-1
d_call: TRBD1
j_call: TRBJ1-2
cdr3_aa: CASSPDRVLRGGYTF
cdr3_nt: TGCGCCAGCAGCCCGGACAGGGTACTTCGGGGCGGCTACACCTTC

clone_size: .
cdr3_length: 12
v_call: TRBV2
d_call: .
j_call: TRBJ2-7
cdr3_aa: CASSLETYEQYF
cdr3_nt: TGTGCCAGCAGTCTCGAAACCTACGAGCAGTACTTC

clone_size: .
cdr3_length: 14
v_call: TRBV5-1
d_call: .
j_call: TRBJ2-2
cdr3_aa: CASSLYANTGELFF
cdr3_nt: TGCGCCAGCAGCTTGTATGCTAACACCGGGGAGCTGTTTTTT

clone_size: many
cdr3_length: 16
v_call: TRBV14
d_call: TRBD1
j_call: TRBJ1-6
cdr3_aa: CASSQVGQGDGSPLHF
cdr3_nt: TGTGCCAGCAGCCAAGTAGGCCAGGGGGATGGTTCACCCCTCCACTTT

clone_size: .
cdr3_length: 19
v_call: TRBV7-2
d_call: TRBD2
j_call: TRBJ2-2
cdr3_aa: CASSSAALTSGVNTGELFF
cdr3_nt: TGTGCCAGCAGCTCCGCGGCCCTTACTAGCGGGGTAAACACCGGGGAGCTGTTTTTT

clone_size: many
cdr3_length: 13
v_call: TRBV9
d_call: .
j_call: TRBJ1-1
cdr3_aa: CASRGTGASEAFF
cdr3_nt: TGTGCCAGCAGAGGGACCGGGGCGAGTGAAGCTTTCTTT

clone_size: .
cdr3_length: 15
v_call: TRBV2
d_call: .
j_call: TRBJ1-4
cdr3_aa: CASRPAGVANEKLFF
cdr3_nt: TGTGCCAGCAGACCCGCAGGGGTGGCTAATGAAAAACTGTTTTTT

clone_size: .
cdr3_length: 14
v_call: TRBV7-8
d_call: .
j_call: TRBJ2-7
cdr3_aa: CASSLETGAYEQYF
cdr3_nt: TGTGCCAGCAGCTTAGAGACCGGCGCCTACGAGCAGTACTTC

clone_size: medium-sized
cdr3_length: 14
v_call: TRBV7-9
d_call: .
j_call: TRBJ2-1
cdr3_aa: CASSPGTSYNEQFF
cdr3_nt: TGTGCCAGCAGCCCGGGCACCTCCTACAATGAGCAGTTCTTC

clone_size: .
cdr3_length: 12
v_call: TRBV20-1
d_call: .
j_call: TRBJ2-7
cdr3_aa: CSASQGGYEQYF
cdr3_nt: TGCAGTGCGTCGCAGGGAGGTTACGAGCAGTACTTC

clone_size: .
cdr3_length: 11
v_call: TRBV2
d_call: .
j_call: TRBJ2-1
cdr3_aa: CASSAAYEQFF
cdr3_nt: TGTGCCAGCAGTGCAGCTTATGAGCAGTTCTTC

clone_size: .
cdr3_length: 12
v_call: TRBV5-1
d_call: .
j_call: TRBJ2-5
cdr3_aa: CASSLSQETQYF
cdr3_nt: TGCGCCAGCAGCTTGAGCCAAGAGACCCAGTACTTC

clone_size: .
cdr3_length: 17
v_call: TRBV24-1
d_call: .
j_call: TRBJ2-5
cdr3_aa: CATSDLGVSEPTETQYF
cdr3_nt: TGTGCCACCAGTGATTTGGGGGTCTCCGAACCTACGGAGACCCAGTACTTC

clone_size: once
cdr3_length: 13
v_call: TRBV5-5
d_call: TRBD1
j_call: TRBJ2-5
cdr3_aa: CASSVTGQETQYF
cdr3_nt: TGTGCCAGCAGCGTGACAGGGCAAGAGACCCAGTACTTC

clone_size: .
cdr3_length: 17
v_call: TRBV5-4
d_call: TRBD1
j_call: TRBJ2-5
cdr3_aa: CASSTARDRGSQETQYF
cdr3_nt: TGTGCCAGCAGCACGGCCAGGGACAGGGGGAGCCAAGAGACCCAGTACTTC

clone_size: many
cdr3_length: 17
v_call: TRBV18
d_call: .
j_call: TRBJ1-4
cdr3_aa: CASSRRGVNATNEKLFF
cdr3_nt: TGTGCCAGCTCACGGCGGGGGGTTAATGCAACTAATGAAAAACTGTTTTTT

clone_size: .
cdr3_length: 15
v_call: TRBV7-2
d_call: TRBD1
j_call: TRBJ1-5
cdr3_aa: CASSFDRGRYQPQHF
cdr3_nt: TGTGCCAGCAGCTTCGACAGGGGGCGGTACCAGCCCCAGCATTTT

clone_size: many
cdr3_length: 15
v_call: TRBV7-2
d_call: TRBD1
j_call: TRBJ2-4
cdr3_aa: CASSFTGALGNIQYF
cdr3_nt: TGTGCCAGCAGCTTTACAGGGGCCTTGGGGAACATTCAGTACTTC

clone_size: .
cdr3_length: 17
v_call: TRBV15
d_call: .
j_call: TRBJ2-3
cdr3_aa: CATSSSMGGSDTDTQYF
cdr3_nt: TGTGCCACCAGCAGTAGTATGGGTGGTTCCGACACAGATACGCAGTATTTT

clone_size: medium-sized
cdr3_length: 16
v_call: TRBV5-1
d_call: .
j_call: TRBJ1-6
cdr3_aa: CASSLGGGSYNSPLHF
cdr3_nt: TGCGCCAGCAGCTTGGGGGGCGGCTCCTATAATTCACCCCTCCACTTT

clone_size: .
cdr3_length: 15
v_call: TRBV6-2/TRBV6-3
d_call: .
j_call: TRBJ2-5
cdr3_aa: CASSPSSLGKETQYF
cdr3_nt: TGTGCCAGCAGTCCCAGCAGCTTGGGGAAAGAGACCCAGTACTTC

clone_size: .
cdr3_length: 17
v_call: TRBV2
d_call: TRBD1
j_call: TRBJ1-6
cdr3_aa: CASRLTSGTGANSPLHF
cdr3_nt: TGTGCCAGCAGGTTGACTAGCGGGACAGGAGCCAATTCACCCCTCCACTTT

clone_size: .
cdr3_length: 13
v_call: TRBV12-3/TRBV12-4
d_call: .
j_call: TRBJ2-3
cdr3_aa: CASSSIVGEPQYF
cdr3_nt: TGTGCCAGCAGTTCTATAGTGGGCGAGCCCCAGTATTTT

clone_size: .
cdr3_length: 16
v_call: TRBV7-6
d_call: TRBD2
j_call: TRBJ2-3
cdr3_aa: CASSWGLADNTDTQYF
cdr3_nt: TGTGCCAGCAGCTGGGGACTAGCGGACAACACAGATACGCAGTATTTT

clone_size: many
cdr3_length: 14
v_call: TRBV7-2
d_call: .
j_call: TRBJ1-2
cdr3_aa: CASSVTTRNYGYTF
cdr3_nt: TGTGCCAGCTCTGTCACCACAAGGAACTATGGCTACACCTTC

clone_size: .
cdr3_length: 13
v_call: TRBV24-1
d_call: .
j_call: TRBJ1-2
cdr3_aa: CATSDEETAGYTF
cdr3_nt: TGTGCCACCAGTGATGAGGAGACGGCTGGCTACACCTTC

clone_size: many
cdr3_length: 15
v_call: TRBV6-1
d_call: .
j_call: TRBJ1-3
cdr3_aa: CASSATGRSGNTIYF
cdr3_nt: TGTGCCAGCTCCGCGACAGGACGCTCTGGAAACACCATATATTTT

clone_size: .
cdr3_length: 16
v_call: TRBV12-3/TRBV12-4
d_call: TRBD1
j_call: TRBJ2-3
cdr3_aa: CASSLGQVSSTDTQYF
cdr3_nt: TGTGCCAGCAGTTTGGGACAGGTGTCTAGCACAGATACGCAGTATTTT

clone_size: few
cdr3_length: 15
v_call: TRBV28
d_call: TRBD1
j_call: TRBJ2-5
cdr3_aa: CASSLWQGARETQYF
cdr3_nt: TGTGCCAGCAGTTTGTGGCAGGGGGCGCGCGAGACCCAGTACTTC

clone_size: many
cdr3_length: 15
v_call: TRBV5-1
d_call: .
j_call: TRBJ2-5
cdr3_aa: CASQRGGGQAETQYF
cdr3_nt: TGCGCCAGCCAAAGGGGGGGAGGTCAGGCAGAGACCCAGTACTTC

clone_size: .
cdr3_length: 14
v_call: TRBV20-1
d_call: TRBD1
j_call: TRBJ1-1
cdr3_aa: CSASTGTANTEAFF
cdr3_nt: TGCAGTGCTAGCACAGGGACAGCGAACACTGAAGCTTTCTTT